These 22 T cell receptor beta chains originate from one sample sequenced in a study of T cells in Graves' hyperthyroidism and ophthalmopathy. Amplified regions were TCR beta CDR3 sequences from RNA transcripts. The TCR CDR3 was amplified in a first-round RT-PCR using the HTBI primer set. TCRdb reprocessed the multiplex PCR reads via MiXCR and lists one record per CDR3 protein. The data contain about 720,000 distinct CDR3 sequences, roughly 17% of them singletons. Sequencing was performed on blood. All receptors come from a man between 18 and 29 years old with Graves' hyperthyroidism.

DNA of the CDR3: TGTGCCTGGAGTGGGGTCAGGGGGCCCGTCGGGGAGCTGTTTTTT. Its translation is CAWSGVRGPVGELFF. This chain joins TRBV30 and TRBJ2-2, with TRBD1 matching over 8 bases. Trimming removed 1 base from V and 7 bases from J; junction bases left unmatched: 8. The germline V gene has CDR1 GTSNPN and CDR2 SVGIG (reference sequence). The length of the CDR3 is 15 residues.

Comment on this clonotype: Since a much larger clone is just one base distant, this may be a read error. The chain links TRBV5-1 to TRBJ2-1, with a tentative D call TRBD2 (6 bases). V was cut by 0 bases and J by 10 bases, with 11 bases left in between. The V gene's germline CDR1 is SGHRS and CDR2 YFSETQ. The length of the CDR3 is 13 residues. CDR3 region: CASSLGTTLEQFF. The CDR3 DNA is TGCGCCAGCAGCTTGGGGACTACCTTGGAGCAGTTCTTC. The entire variable domain, with the rest obtained from reference TRBV5-1 and TRBJ2-1, is as follows: KAGVTQTPRYLIKTRGQQVTLSCSPISGHRSVSWYQQTPGQGLQFLFEYFSETQRNKGNFPGRFSGRQFSNSRSEMNVSTLELGDSALYLCASSLGTTLEQFFGPGTRLTVL.

CDR3 coding DNA: TGTGCCAGCAGTGATACGACGGCCTACGAGCAGTACTTC. Translation gives CASSDTTAYEQYF. J is TRBJ2-7 and V is TRBV25-1, with D uncertain. Germline lookup yields CDR1 MGHDK and CDR2 SYGVNS. The V end was cut by 3 bases, the J end by 2 bases, with 8 bases between. The CDR3 is 13 residues long.

At least ten counts were recorded for this clonotype. The chain recombines TRBV29-1 with TRBJ2-5; 7 nucleotides agree with TRBD1. The CDR3 is 13 residues long. Germline V gene lookup returns CDR1 SQVTM and CDR2 ANQGSEA. The ends lost 8 bases at V and 0 bases at J; junction bases unmatched: 6. CDR3 DNA: TGCAGCTTGACGGGGACAGACCAAGAGACCCAGTACTTC. Translation gives CSLTGTDQETQYF.

The gene calls are TRBV29-1 and TRBJ2-7; 11 nucleotides align to TRBD2. Germline lookup yields CDR1 SQVTM and CDR2 ANQGSEA. The trim removed 2 bases at V and 7 bases at J, leaving 7 bases unmatched. CDR3 length: 14 amino acids. DNA of the CDR3: TGCAGCGTTGAATATGCTAGCGGGAGGAGTGAGCAGTACTTC. Amino acids: CSVEYASGRSEQYF.

This sequence joins TRBV20-1 and TRBJ1-2; TRBD1 might be the D (6 bases). V was pared by 3 bases and J by 8 bases, with 19 bases between. The CDR3 contains 14 residues. Germline lookup yields CDR1 DFQATT and CDR2 SNEGSKA (reference sequence). CDR3 nucleotides: TGCAGTGCTAGCTCGGCAGGGGTAGGCTTGGGCTACACCTTC. Protein sequence: CSASSAGVGLGYTF.

This clonotype was seen only a few times. V usage is TRBV6-1 and J usage is TRBJ2-2; 7 nucleotides match TRBD1. V gave up 6 bases and J gave up 1 base; unmatched junction bases: 8. Germline CDR1 MNHNS, CDR2 SASEGT. This CDR3 has 16 residues. CDR3 region: CASSVEGAQNTGELFF. The CDR3, as DNA: TGTGCCAGCAGCGTCGAGGGGGCCCAGAACACCGGGGAGCTGTTTTTT.

This clonotype was counted between two and nine times. This chain connects TRBV20-1 to TRBJ1-5; D may be TRBD1 (5 bases). V was shortened by 6 bases and J by 2 bases, with 23 bases between the two germline ends. Germline-derived CDR1 and CDR2 are DFQATT and SNEGSKA (reference sequence). This CDR3 has 17 residues. The CDR3 sequence is CSASQPSGQEGNQPQHF. CDR3 bases: TGCAGTGCCTCACAACCCTCAGGGCAAGAGGGCAATCAGCCCCAGCATTTT.

This clonotype was counted many times. The chain carries TRBV27 and TRBJ2-7; D is possibly TRBD2 (6 bases). V was trimmed by 5 bases and J by 4 bases, leaving 21 bases between them. There are 16 residues in the CDR3. CDR1 is MNHEY, CDR2 SMNVEV, per germline (reference sequence). The CDR3 bases are TGTGCCAGCAGTACCCCAGGCGGGGCCCGAGGATACGAGCAGTACTTC. Translation gives CASSTPGGARGYEQYF.

The chain uses TRBV12-3 or TRBV12-4 and TRBJ2-1, with 13 bases identical to TRBD2. The CDR3 sequence is 15 residues long. The junction had 9 bases not matched to a gene; V was cut back by 6 bases and J by 10 bases. In DNA, the CDR3 is TGTGCCAGCAGCTCGGGACTAGCGGGAAAGGAGGAGCAGTTCTTC. This translates into CASSSGLAGKEEQFF.

This clonotype has more than one count but fewer than ten. This chain links TRBV5-4 with TRBJ1-1; no reliable D call. Germline CDR1 and CDR2: SGHNT and YYREEE (reference sequence). V was clipped by 4 bases and J by 7 bases, with 11 bases between them. The CDR3 has 12 residues. CDR3: CASSVNSDEAFF. The CDR3 DNA reads TGTGCCAGCAGCGTCAACAGCGATGAAGCTTTCTTT.

The chain links TRBV4-2 to TRBJ2-3; D gene ambiguous. This CDR3 region has 15 residues. V lost 0 bases and J lost 0, with 7 bases in between. In germline, CDR1 is LGHNA, CDR2 YNFKEQ. The CDR3 loop is CASSQDGPSTDTQYF. The DNA of the CDR3 is TGTGCCAGCAGCCAAGATGGACCTAGCACAGATACGCAGTATTTT.

This clonotype was observed at least ten times. The chain recombines TRBV27 with TRBJ2-7; TRBD2 aligns across 10 bases. Trimming took 1 base from V and 6 from J; bases not matched to a gene: 6. Germline assignment: CDR1 MNHEY and CDR2 SMNVEV (reference sequence). CDR3 size: 15 residues. In DNA form, the CDR3 reads TGTGCCAGCAGTTTATTTAGCGGGAGGAGAGGCGAGCAGTACTTC. Protein product: CASSLFSGRRGEQYF.

The chain carries TRBV11-3 and TRBJ2-2, with D perhaps TRBD2 (6 bases). The CDR3 is 15 amino acids. Trimming left V 5 bases short and J 1 base short, with 11 bases between. CDR1 and CDR2 from the germline V gene are SGHNT and YENEEA. The DNA for the CDR3 is TGTGCCAGCAGCCTCATGGGGGGGAACACCGGGGAGCTGTTTTTT. Protein product: CASSLMGGNTGELFF.

This clonotype was detected only a few times. The gene calls are TRBV7-8 and TRBJ2-1; D gene ambiguous. The germline V gene has CDR1 SGHVS and CDR2 FQNEAQ. The germline V and J ends were trimmed by 1 base and 10 bases, with 17 bases remaining between them. CDR3 size: 15 residues. This CDR3 is CASSLVGLVFKEQFF. The CDR3 DNA is TGTGCCAGCAGCTTAGTAGGCCTAGTATTCAAGGAGCAGTTCTTC.

Turning to this clonotype: This may be a read error, as it is one base from a much larger clone. This rearrangement joins TRBV6-1 to TRBJ2-7, with no clear D. Trimming shortened V by 2 bases and J by 4 bases, and 12 bases separated the two germline ends. The V gene's germline CDR1 is MNHNS and CDR2 SASEGT. The CDR3 runs to 14 residues. CDR3 bases: TGTGCCAGCAGTGAATTTGACGGTTCTTACGAGCAGTACTTC. Encoded protein: CASSEFDGSYEQYF.

The chain has TRBV24-1 and TRBJ1-5; TRBD1 aligns across 10 bases. The J segment lost 3 bases and the V segment lost 5 bases, leaving 3 bases of the junction unmatched. Germline V CDR1 and CDR2: KGHDR, SFDVKD. The length of the CDR3 is 15 residues. The CDR3 region is CATSAGQGFNQPQHF. The CDR3 coding sequence is TGTGCCACCAGTGCGGGACAGGGGTTCAATCAGCCCCAGCATTTT.

Comments on this clonotype: A much larger clone differs from this one at a single base, so this may be a read error. V gene TRBV7-9 combines with J gene TRBJ2-5; TRBD1 aligns across 8 bases. The trim removed 7 bases at V and 3 bases at J, leaving 7 bases unmatched. Germline V gives CDR1 SEHNR, CDR2 FQNEAQ (reference sequence). The CDR3 spans 14 residues. CDR3 bases: TGTGCCAGCACCACCACAGGGGGGAAAGAGACCCAGTACTTC. This gives the protein CASTTTGGKETQYF.

V gene TRBV2 combines with J gene TRBJ1-1; D is possibly TRBD1 (5 bases). Trimming left V 1 base short and J 0 bases short, with 9 bases between. The germline CDR1 and CDR2 sequences are SNHLY and FYNNEI. There are 15 residues in the CDR3. CDR3 nucleotide sequence: TGTGCCAGCAGTGAAGGACAGACCATGAACACTGAAGCTTTCTTT. The encoded protein is CASSEGQTMNTEAFF.

This clonotype was found many times. The rearrangement links TRBV11-2 to TRBJ2-1; TRBD1 agrees at 9 bases. V trimming: 8 bases; J trimming: 4 bases; junction bases outside the gene matches: 9. There are 15 residues in the CDR3. The germline CDR1 and CDR2 sequences are SGHAT and FQNNGV. The CDR3: CASLFGTGPYNEQFF. Written as DNA, the CDR3 is TGTGCCAGCCTTTTCGGGACAGGGCCTTACAATGAGCAGTTCTTC.

Many counts were recorded for this clonotype. The chain couples TRBV20-1 to TRBJ2-5, with D perhaps matching TRBD2 (5 bases). Trimming pared 3 bases from V and 6 bases from J, leaving 11 bases between. The CDR3 has 12 amino acids. CDR1 and CDR2 from the germline V gene are DFQATT and SNEGSKA (reference sequence). CDR3 sequence reads: CSASGIGQTQYF. CDR3 nucleotide sequence: TGCAGTGCTAGCGGGATCGGCCAGACCCAGTACTTC.

This clonotype was counted ten times or more. V and J are TRBV18 and TRBJ2-3, with D perhaps matching TRBD2 (6 bases). V was clipped by 2 bases and J by 0 bases, with 15 bases between them. Germline CDR1 is KGHSH and CDR2 is LQKENI. The CDR3 is 17 amino acids. This CDR3 reads CASSPENSGFSTDTQYF. The DNA for the CDR3 is TGTGCCAGCTCACCAGAGAACAGCGGGTTTAGCACAGATACGCAGTATTTT.